This T cell receptor beta chain was observed in a study of memory CD4+ T cells and cytomegalovirus serostatus. Whole-study context: Donors were healthy Belgian adults, 9 or 10 CMV seropositive and about two dozen seronegative.

The sort gate was single viable CD3+CD4+CD8-CD45RO+ cells for memory CD4+ T cells. Study-wide points: About two fifths of the roughly 150 known CMV-associated TCRbeta sequences appeared in CD4+ memory. The CMV-associated TCR signature appears largely within the CD4+ memory repertoire.

V shed 0 bases and J 4 bases; nucleotides not matched to a gene: 8. Germline V CDR1 and CDR2: SGHRS, YFSETQ. This CDR3 is 16 amino acids long. Using immunoSEQ multiplex PCR, the repertoire was profiled, and TCRdb retains in-frame clones only, with some absent. This table has approximately 56,000 clones, roughly 82% appearing once. Regarding this clone: The antigen remains undetermined.

The sample comprised memory CD4+ T cells from blood. This sequence originates from an adult in good health and CMV-seronegative. The V and J genes are TRBV5-1 and TRBJ2-3, with 7 bases identical to TRBD1. This CDR3 reads CASSLGTGPGADTQYF. The CDR3 coding sequence is TGCGCCAGCAGCTTGGGGACAGGCCCTGGCGCAGATACGCAGTATTTT.